This TCR beta chain derives from a study of shared clonotypes between healthy human individuals. Study outcomes and limitations: Naive CD4 clonotype sharing across several donors was about 5.3%.

The naive CD8 fraction comprised CD45RO-negative cells positively selected for CCR7 and excluded terminally differentiated effector memory CD45RA+ cells. The germline V gene encodes CDR1 MNHEY and CDR2 SMNVEV (reference sequence). The CDR3 totals 13 residues. This clone was seen once. Antigen: not known. Sequencing was at deep level. In the source study's methods: Because ImmunoSEQ provided only junction sequences with no quality scores, the filtering differed. The repertoire was sequenced with immunoSEQ multiplex PCR; TCRdb's copy has only in-frame clones and lacks some. The V and J calls and clone size come from that table; D and trimming were worked out from the DNA. The table shows about 590,000 clones, with around 95% occurring only once.

Sequencing input: naive CD8+ T cells sorted from blood. This TCR was sampled from a woman in her twenties or thirties in good health. The V and J genes are TRBV27 and TRBJ2-5; the D gene is possibly TRBD2 (6 bases). The J call may be wrong; the DNA end is better matched by TRBJ2-7. The CDR3 nucleotides read TGTGCCAGCAGTAGGGTGGAGGGCTACGAGCAGTACTTC. Its protein is CASSRVEGYEQYF.